The clone carrying this T cell receptor (beta chain) was found a few times. The data were taken from a study of human T cells and chemical hapten exposure. Germline V gene sequence: CDR1 SEHNR, CDR2 FQNEAQ (reference sequence). This CDR3 is built from 16 residues. V dropped 4 bases and J dropped 5; count of bases not matched to a gene: 13. MiXCR, run by TCRdb on the RACE reads, gives a single entry per CDR3 protein. The sample records about 250,000 distinct CDR3 sequences, 7.5% to 9% being singletons. As to time point: pre-sensitization, week 0. The sample's treatment: therapeutic diphenylcyclopropenone sensitization with weekly scalp DPC.

The J gene is TRBJ1-2, the V gene TRBV7-9, with 7 bases identical to TRBD1. The clonotype comes from a man younger than 35 with alopecia areata. Some clones in this sample may be carry-over from other donors' samples. This sample comprised whole blood, obtained in connection with sensitization to the hapten diphenylcyclopropenone (DPC). Here the CDR3 reads CASSSYDRAPSYGYTF. Written as DNA, the CDR3 is TGTGCCAGCAGCTCTTATGACAGGGCCCCATCTTATGGCTACACCTTC.